This TCR beta chain came from a study of T cell responses to AZD1222 COVID-19 vaccine. Only in-frame clones appear in the TCRdb table, and some are missing; sequencing was by immunoSEQ multiplex PCR. The sample yields 100,000 to 120,000 clones, roughly 90% seen once. The CDR3 is 12 residues long. Deletions cut 3 bases from V and 2 bases from J, with 3 bases between. Germline V lookup: CDR1 MDHEN, CDR2 SYDVKM. Sequencing used peripheral blood, obtained on day 0 of MenACWY control vaccination. This receptor was identified in an adult in good health. This chain connects TRBV28 to TRBJ2-3; D is ambiguous. As DNA, the CDR3 is TGTGCCAGCAGTTTTGCCACAGATACGCAGTATTTT. Its protein is CASSFATDTQYF.